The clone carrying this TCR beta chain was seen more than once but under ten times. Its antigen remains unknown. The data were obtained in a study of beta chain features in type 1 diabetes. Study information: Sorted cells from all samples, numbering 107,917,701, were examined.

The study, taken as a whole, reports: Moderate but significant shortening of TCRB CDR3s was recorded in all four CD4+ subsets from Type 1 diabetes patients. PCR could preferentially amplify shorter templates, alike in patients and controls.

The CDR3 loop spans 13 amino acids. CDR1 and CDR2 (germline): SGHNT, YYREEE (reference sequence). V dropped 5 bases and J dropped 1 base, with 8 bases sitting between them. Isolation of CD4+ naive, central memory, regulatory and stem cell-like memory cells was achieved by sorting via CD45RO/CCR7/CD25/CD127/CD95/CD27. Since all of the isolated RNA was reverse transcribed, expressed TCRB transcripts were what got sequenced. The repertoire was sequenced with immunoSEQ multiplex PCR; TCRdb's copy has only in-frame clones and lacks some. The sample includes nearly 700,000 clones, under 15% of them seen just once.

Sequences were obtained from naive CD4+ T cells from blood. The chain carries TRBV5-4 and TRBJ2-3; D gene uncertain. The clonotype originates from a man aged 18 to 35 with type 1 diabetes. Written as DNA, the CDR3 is TGTGCCAGCAGGTCCCAGGGCACAGATACGCAGTATTTT. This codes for CASRSQGTDTQYF.